A selection of T cell receptor beta chains follows, all from one sample in a study of blood T cell repertoires in COVID-19. Profiling relied on immunoSEQ multiplex PCR, and the TCRdb table lists in-frame clones only, not all of them. Of about 68,000 clones in the sample, more than 75% were seen once. Sequencing used peripheral blood. The receptors originated from a woman aged 55-69 years with acute or convalescent COVID-19. The CDR3 runs from the conserved cysteine through the conserved F or W. D genes are given only for firm matches. Not all rows give a size; the values are once, few, many and, for expanded clones, a class.

J gene | clone size | V gene | D gene | CDR3 protein | CDR3 DNA
TRBJ2-6 | . | TRBV19 | . | CASSPTAPGQGTGANVLTF | TGTGCCAGTAGTCCCACGGCTCCGGGACAAGGGACTGGGGCCAACGTCCTGACTTTC
TRBJ2-5 | . | TRBV9 | . | CASSGQSPEETQYF | TGTGCCAGCAGCGGACAGTCGCCGGAGGAGACCCAGTACTTC
TRBJ2-3 | . | TRBV10-3 | TRBD2 | CAISSSGGTDTQYF | TGTGCCATCAGTAGCAGCGGGGGTACAGATACGCAGTATTTT
TRBJ1-1 | . | TRBV7-3 | . | CASSLRGQQNTEAFF | TGTGCCAGCAGCCTAAGGGGACAACAGAACACTGAAGCTTTCTTT
TRBJ1-2 | . | TRBV5-5 | TRBD1 | CASSSGQAAQYYGYTF | TGTGCCAGCAGCTCCGGACAGGCGGCGCAGTACTATGGCTACACCTTC
TRBJ2-7 | . | TRBV27 | . | CASSPWSTPSYEQYF | TGTGCCAGCAGTCCTTGGTCCACACCTTCCTACGAGCAGTACTTC
TRBJ2-2 | . | TRBV5-1 | TRBD2 | CASSSSGANTGELFF | TGCGCCAGCAGCTCCAGCGGGGCGAACACCGGGGAGCTGTTTTTT
TRBJ2-5 | . | TRBV6-5 | . | CASNLATYQETQYF | TGTGCCAGCAACCTAGCGACGTACCAAGAGACCCAGTACTTC
TRBJ1-5 | . | TRBV7-6 | . | CASSRQPAGQPQHF | TGTGCCAGCTCCCGACAGCCCGCAGGTCAGCCCCAGCATTTT
TRBJ1-1 | . | TRBV6-5 | TRBD1 | CASRRLTGGNTEAFF | TGTGCCAGCAGGAGATTGACAGGGGGGAACACTGAAGCTTTCTTT
TRBJ1-1 | few | TRBV18 | . | CASSPLGVASNTEAFF | TGTGCCAGCTCACCCTTGGGTGTAGCGTCGAACACTGAAGCTTTCTTT
TRBJ2-5 | . | TRBV4-2 | TRBD1 | CASRHGQGETQYF | TGTGCCAGCAGGCACGGACAGGGGGAGACCCAGTACTTC
TRBJ2-2 | . | TRBV28 | TRBD2 | CASSWGGTGELFF | TGTGCCAGCAGCTGGGGGGGGACCGGGGAGCTGTTTTTT
TRBJ2-7 | . | TRBV3-1/TRBV3-2 | TRBD2 | CASSFSGGKEQYF | TGTGCCAGCAGTTTTAGCGGGGGGAAGGAGCAGTACTTC
TRBJ2-1 | . | TRBV7-2 | . | CASSFGMYNEQFF | TGTGCCAGCAGCTTCGGGATGTACAATGAGCAGTTCTTC
TRBJ2-7 | few | TRBV15 | TRBD1 | CATSRGTGTGVPYEQYF | TGTGCCACCAGCAGAGGGACCGGGACAGGGGTTCCCTACGAGCAGTACTTC
TRBJ2-1 | . | TRBV7-9 | . | CASSFISDEQFF | TGTGCCAGCAGTTTTATTAGCGATGAGCAGTTCTTC
TRBJ2-5 | . | TRBV5-6 | TRBD1 | CASSSYHVAGGSETQYF | TGTGCCAGCAGCTCATACCATGTTGCAGGGGGCTCAGAGACCCAGTACTTC
TRBJ2-7 | . | TRBV19 | . | CASSHNQRAYEQYF | TGTGCCAGTAGTCACAACCAGAGAGCGTACGAGCAGTACTTC
TRBJ2-4 | . | TRBV28 | TRBD2 | CASSRWTSGGVGNIQYF | TGTGCCAGCAGTCGGTGGACTAGCGGGGGGGTTGGAAACATTCAGTACTTC
TRBJ2-7 | . | TRBV2 | . | CASKMEVGEQYF | TGTGCCAGCAAAATGGAGGTAGGCGAGCAGTACTTC
TRBJ2-1 | once | TRBV7-9 | . | CASSLLGGARSNEQFF | TGTGCCAGCAGCCTCCTGGGGGGGGCAAGGTCGAATGAGCAGTTCTTC
TRBJ2-1 | . | TRBV11-3 | TRBD1 | CASSPGTGRANEQFF | TGTGCCAGCAGCCCGGGGACAGGGAGAGCCAATGAGCAGTTCTTC
TRBJ1-2 | once | TRBV7-3 | . | CASTKMRDSPGGYTF | TGTGCCAGCACCAAAATGAGAGACAGTCCGGGTGGCTACACCTTC
TRBJ2-6 | . | TRBV18 | TRBD1 | CASSPGQGSGANVLTF | TGTGCCAGCTCACCGGGACAGGGGTCCGGGGCCAACGTCCTGACTTTC
TRBJ1-6 | . | TRBV27 | . | CATRRVVNSPLHF | TGTGCCACTCGACGGGTTGTTAATTCACCCCTCCACTTT